A single sample is the source of the 20 T cell receptor beta chains below, sequenced in a study of cytomegalovirus exposure and HLA in healthy donors. A multiplex PCR was run with 60 Vbeta primers and 13 Jbeta primers. TCRdb's copy holds only in-frame clones and misses some; the assay was immunoSEQ multiplex PCR. The sample lists roughly 130,000 clones, more than 55% occurring once. Sequences were obtained from PBMCs. The source of these receptors is a man aged 18 to 30 in good health and CMV-seronegative.

The table lists this clone with a few counts. The rearrangement uses TRBV5-6 and TRBJ2-7; possible D gene TRBD1, 5 bases. The CDR3 has 15 residues. Germline V gene data show CDR1 as SGHDT and CDR2 as YYEEEE. The V and J ends lost 4 bases and 1 base respectively, with 15 bases between them. CDR3 loop: CASSPPSRVSYEQYF. The CDR3 nucleotides are TGTGCCAGCAGCCCTCCGAGCAGGGTATCCTACGAGCAGTACTTC.

V and J are TRBV10-1 and TRBJ2-3; 7 positions agree with TRBD2. V shed 3 bases, J shed 5 bases, and the junction held 14 bases outside the gene matches. This CDR3 spans 17 amino acids. Germline loops: CDR1 WNHNN, CDR2 SYGVQD (reference sequence). CDR3 protein: CASSDIALADGGDTQYF. For the CDR3, the DNA is TGCGCCAGCAGTGATATAGCCCTAGCGGACGGAGGAGATACGCAGTATTTT.

Note on this clone: The junction and the germline gene differ at one end; a read error may be behind it. J is TRBJ1-2 and V is TRBV29-1; 10 positions match TRBD1. The CDR3 runs 18 residues. Germline V gene data show CDR1 as SQVTM and CDR2 as ANQGSEA. The CDR3 bases are TGCAGCGCCTTCCTGGCGACAGGGGGCAAGGGGGCTAACTATGGCTACCCCTTC. This codes for CSAFLATGGKGANYGYPF.

This clone came up once. The chain has TRBV4-1 and TRBJ2-1; D is perhaps TRBD2 (6 bases). The germline V and J ends were trimmed by 3 bases and 6 bases, with 15 bases remaining between them. Germline V gene data show CDR1 as MGHRA and CDR2 as YSYEKL. CDR3 length: 15 amino acids. The CDR3 region has the DNA TGCGCCAGCAGCCACCCGGGACTTCCCGTCAATGAGCAGTTCTTC. Protein sequence: CASSHPGLPVNEQFF.

The V call is TRBV28, the J call TRBJ1-1, with a tentative D call TRBD1 (5 bases). Trimming removed 6 bases from V and 5 bases from J, with 10 bases in between. The CDR3 spans 12 residues. CDR1 and CDR2 from the germline V gene are MDHEN and SYDVKM. DNA for the CDR3: TGTGCCAGCAGCTGGGAGGGGACTGAAGCTTTCTTT. This sequence encodes CASSWEGTEAFF.

For the CDR3, the DNA is TGTGCCAGCAGAGCCAGGCTCCAAGAGACCCAGTACTTC. Translation gives CASRARLQETQYF. V and J are TRBV25-1 and TRBJ2-5; D is uncertain. The germline CDR1 and CDR2 sequences are MGHDK and SYGVNS. The V gene lost 6 bases and the J gene lost 1 base, with 9 bases spanning the gap. The CDR3 has 13 residues. Variable domain in full (rest from reference TRBV25-1 and TRBJ2-5): EADIYQTPRYLVIGTGKKITLECSQTMGHDKMYWYQQDPGMELHLIHYSYGVNSTEKGDLSSESTVSRIRTEHFPLTLESARPSHTSQYLCASRARLQETQYFGPGTRLLVL.

The chain combines TRBV4-2 with TRBJ2-7, with 10 bases aligning to TRBD2. The CDR3 sequence is 19 residues long. V lost 0 bases to trimming and J lost 0 bases; unmatched junction nucleotides: 11. Germline CDR1 LGHNA, CDR2 YNFKEQ. DNA for the CDR3: TGTGCCAGCAGCCAAGAGTTAGTGGTAGCGGGGGGACTCTCCTACGAGCAGTACTTC. It encodes CASSQELVVAGGLSYEQYF.

V is TRBV6-5 and J is TRBJ1-3; perhaps TRBD1 as D (6 bases). Germline-derived CDR1 and CDR2 are MNHEY and SVGAGI. Trimming pared 2 bases from V and 4 bases from J, leaving 12 bases between. The CDR3 spans 15 residues. The CDR3 reads CASSYNDRKGNTIYF. The CDR3 DNA reads TGTGCCAGCAGTTACAATGACAGGAAAGGAAACACCATATATTTT.

This chain joins TRBV30 and TRBJ1-5; TRBD1 is a possible D gene (5 bases). The CDR3 totals 17 residues. The germline V gene has CDR1 GTSNPN and CDR2 SVGIG (reference sequence). V lost 0 bases and J lost 0, with 15 bases in between. This chain's CDR3 is CAWSVGRGTYSNQPQHF. The CDR3 DNA reads TGTGCCTGGAGTGTAGGTAGGGGAACTTATAGCAATCAGCCCCAGCATTTT. Variable domain in full (rest from reference TRBV30 and TRBJ1-5): SQTIHQWPATLVQPVGSPLSLECTVEGTSNPNLYWYRQAAGRGLQLLFYSVGIGQISSEVPQNLSASRPQDRQFILSSKKLLLSDSGFYLCAWSVGRGTYSNQPQHFGDGTRLSIL.

This clone was counted only a few times. V and J are TRBV25-1 and TRBJ2-1, with TRBD2 matching 7 bases. J gave up 5 bases and V 4 bases, and 5 bases lay outside the gene matches. CDR1 is MGHDK, CDR2 SYGVNS, per germline. CDR3 length: 14 residues. This chain's CDR3 is CASSVQRGHNEQFF. CDR3 bases: TGTGCCAGCAGTGTCCAGCGGGGCCACAATGAGCAGTTCTTC.

This chain joins TRBV6-1 and TRBJ2-2; 7 bases align to TRBD2. J was trimmed by 5 bases and V by 7 bases; bases with no gene match: 7. The CDR3 is 14 residues long. Germline values: CDR1 MNHNS, CDR2 SASEGT. CDR3: CASISGGRTGELFF. As DNA, the CDR3 is TGTGCCAGCATTTCGGGGGGACGGACCGGGGAGCTGTTTTTT.

The chain carries TRBV2 and TRBJ2-5; 9 nucleotides match TRBD1. The V and J ends lost 4 bases and 5 bases, in that order; junction bases with no gene match: 2. There are 13 residues in the CDR3. Germline V gene sequence: CDR1 SNHLY, CDR2 FYNNEI. The chain's CDR3 is CASSGGTGETQYF. In nucleotides, the CDR3 is TGTGCCAGCAGTGGCGGGACAGGGGAGACCCAGTACTTC.

Worth noting for this clone: The sample holds other DNA sequences that translate to the same CDR3. The chain uses TRBV5-6 and TRBJ2-7; D remains ambiguous. This CDR3 spans 11 amino acids. Trimming left V 2 bases short and J 5 bases short, with 5 bases between. Germline V CDR1 and CDR2: SGHDT, YYEEEE. CDR3 region: CASSFRNEQYF. Written as DNA, the CDR3 is TGTGCCAGCAGCTTCCGTAACGAGCAGTACTTC.

The rearrangement joins TRBV4-1 to TRBJ2-7; D is unclear. The CDR3 consists of 15 residues. Germline loops: CDR1 MGHRA, CDR2 YSYEKL. The V and J ends lost 1 base and 2 bases respectively, with 12 bases between them. CDR3 coding DNA: TGCGCCAGCAGCCAAGTCGAGGCCGGCCCCTACGAGCAGTACTTC. As protein: CASSQVEAGPYEQYF.

CDR3 sequence (DNA): TGTGCCAGCAGTTTTCAAGGGGGCCAGCCCCAGCATTTT. Translated, it gives CASSFQGGQPQHF. The chain uses TRBV27 and TRBJ1-5; TRBD1 aligns across 7 bases. The CDR3 contains 13 residues. V lost 3 bases and J lost 7; bases outside the gene matches: 3. Germline assignment: CDR1 MNHEY and CDR2 SMNVEV (reference sequence).

This rearrangement joins TRBV5-1 to TRBJ2-2; 9 bases are shared with TRBD1. CDR1 is SGHRS, CDR2 YFSETQ, per germline. The V segment lost 1 base and the J segment 5 bases; nucleotides outside the gene matches: 6. This CDR3 contains 16 residues. The CDR3 sequence: CASSLIGTGRTGELFF. CDR3 sequence (DNA): TGCGCCAGCAGCTTGATCGGGACAGGGAGGACCGGGGAGCTGTTTTTT.

The DNA for the CDR3 is TGTGCCAGCAGCTTAGTCCCCCCTGCAGGGGGAGGCGACGGCTACACCTTC. Translating it yields CASSLVPPAGGGDGYTF. This sequence joins TRBV11-2 and TRBJ1-2, with TRBD1 identical over 7 bases. Germline V CDR1 and CDR2: SGHAT, FQNNGV. This CDR3 comprises 17 residues. Trimming cost V 1 base and J 8 bases; bases outside gene matches: 16.

The rearrangement links TRBV6-1 to TRBJ1-1; the match to TRBD1 covers 7 bases. Germline assignment: CDR1 MNHNS and CDR2 SASEGT. This CDR3 contains 15 residues. Trimming took 6 bases from V and 4 from J; bases not matched to a gene: 11. This CDR3 is CASSERRGRVTEAFF. The CDR3 DNA reads TGTGCCAGCAGCGAAAGGAGGGGGCGCGTCACTGAAGCTTTCTTT.

This clone came up once. The rearrangement links TRBV6-1 to TRBJ2-3; tentative D call: TRBD1 (6 bases). The CDR3 contains 15 residues. Deletions cut 6 bases from V and 2 bases from J, with 15 bases between. Germline assignment: CDR1 MNHNS and CDR2 SASEGT. The CDR3 protein is CASRLDRSNTDTQYF. The CDR3 nucleotides read TGTGCCAGCAGACTTGACAGGAGTAACACAGATACGCAGTATTTT.

The V gene is TRBV30, the J gene TRBJ2-3; 10 nucleotides align to TRBD1. This CDR3 spans 15 amino acids. Unmatched junction bases numbered 8, after V lost 7 bases and J lost 1 base. Germline V gives CDR1 GTSNPN, CDR2 SVGIG (reference sequence). The CDR3 loop is CASPPTGGGTDTQYF. The CDR3 coding sequence is TGTGCCTCCCCGCCGACAGGGGGCGGCACAGATACGCAGTATTTT. Full variable domain (remainder filled in from reference TRBV30 and TRBJ2-3): SQTIHQWPATLVQPVGSPLSLECTVEGTSNPNLYWYRQAAGRGLQLLFYSVGIGQISSEVPQNLSASRPQDRQFILSSKKLLLSDSGFYLCASPPTGGGTDTQYFGPGTRLTVL.